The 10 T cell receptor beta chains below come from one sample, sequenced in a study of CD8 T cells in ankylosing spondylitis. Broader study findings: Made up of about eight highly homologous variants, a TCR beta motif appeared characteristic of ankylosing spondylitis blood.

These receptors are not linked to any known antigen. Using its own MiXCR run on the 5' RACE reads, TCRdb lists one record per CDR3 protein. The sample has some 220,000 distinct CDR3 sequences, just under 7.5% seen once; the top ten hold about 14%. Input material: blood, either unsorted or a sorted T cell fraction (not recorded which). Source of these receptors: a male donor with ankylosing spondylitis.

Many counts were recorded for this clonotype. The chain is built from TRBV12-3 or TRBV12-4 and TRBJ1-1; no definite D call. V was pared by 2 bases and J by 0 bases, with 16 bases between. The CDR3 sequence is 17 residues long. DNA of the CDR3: TGTGCCAGCAGTTTAACGGTCGGCAGGTGGATGAACACTGAAGCTTTCTTT. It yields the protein CASSLTVGRWMNTEAFF.

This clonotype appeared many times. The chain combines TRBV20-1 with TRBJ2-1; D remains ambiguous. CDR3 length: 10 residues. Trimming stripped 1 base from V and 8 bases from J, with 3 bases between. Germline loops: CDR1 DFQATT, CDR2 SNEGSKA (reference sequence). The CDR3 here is CSARVDEQFF. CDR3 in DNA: TGCAGTGCTAGAGTCGATGAGCAGTTCTTC.

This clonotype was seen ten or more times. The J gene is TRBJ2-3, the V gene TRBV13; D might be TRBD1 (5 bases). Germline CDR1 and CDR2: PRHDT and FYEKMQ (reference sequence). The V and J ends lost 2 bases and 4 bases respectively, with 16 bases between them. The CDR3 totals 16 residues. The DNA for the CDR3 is TGTGCCAGCAGCTTAAAGGGCCAGGGCTACCCAGATACGCAGTATTTT. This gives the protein CASSLKGQGYPDTQYF.

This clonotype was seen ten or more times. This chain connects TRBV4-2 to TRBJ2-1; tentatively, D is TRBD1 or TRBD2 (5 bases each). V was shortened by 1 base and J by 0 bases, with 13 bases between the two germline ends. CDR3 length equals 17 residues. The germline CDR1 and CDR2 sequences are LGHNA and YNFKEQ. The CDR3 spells CASSQARGLPSYNEQFF. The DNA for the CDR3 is TGTGCCAGCAGCCAAGCGAGGGGTCTTCCCTCCTACAATGAGCAGTTCTTC.

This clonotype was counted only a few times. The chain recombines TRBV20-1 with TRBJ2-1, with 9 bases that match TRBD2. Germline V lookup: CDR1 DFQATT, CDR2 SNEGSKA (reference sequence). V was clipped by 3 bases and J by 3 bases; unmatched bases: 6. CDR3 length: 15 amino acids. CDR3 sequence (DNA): TGCAGTGCTAGGCCCCAGCGGGGGGACTACAATGAGCAGTTCTTC. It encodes CSARPQRGDYNEQFF.

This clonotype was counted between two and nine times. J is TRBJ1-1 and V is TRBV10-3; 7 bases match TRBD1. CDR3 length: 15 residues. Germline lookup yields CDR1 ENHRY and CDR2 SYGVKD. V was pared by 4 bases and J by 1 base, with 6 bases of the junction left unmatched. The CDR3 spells CAISGTGGGNTEAFF. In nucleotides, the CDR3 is TGTGCCATCAGTGGGACAGGTGGGGGGAACACTGAAGCTTTCTTT.

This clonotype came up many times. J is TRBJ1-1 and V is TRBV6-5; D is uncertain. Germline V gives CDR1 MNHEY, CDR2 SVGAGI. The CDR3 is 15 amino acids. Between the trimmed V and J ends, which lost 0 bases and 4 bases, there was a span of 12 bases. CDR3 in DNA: TGTGCCAGCAGTTACTCGATTTTTCACGGCACTGAAGCTTTCTTT. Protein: CASSYSIFHGTEAFF.

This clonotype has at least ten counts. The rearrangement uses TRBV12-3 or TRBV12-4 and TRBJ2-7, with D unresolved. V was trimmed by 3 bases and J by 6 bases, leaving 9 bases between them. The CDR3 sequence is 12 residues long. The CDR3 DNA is TGTGCCAGCAGTTTTGTTCCTGCCGAGCAGTACTTC. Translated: CASSFVPAEQYF.

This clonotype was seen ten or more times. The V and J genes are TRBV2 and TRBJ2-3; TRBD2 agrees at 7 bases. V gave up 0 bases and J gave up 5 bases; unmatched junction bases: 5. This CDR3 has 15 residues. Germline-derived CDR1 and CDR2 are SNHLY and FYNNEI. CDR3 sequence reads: CASSEAPPSGDTQYF. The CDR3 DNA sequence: TGTGCCAGCAGTGAAGCGCCCCCTAGCGGAGATACGCAGTATTTT.

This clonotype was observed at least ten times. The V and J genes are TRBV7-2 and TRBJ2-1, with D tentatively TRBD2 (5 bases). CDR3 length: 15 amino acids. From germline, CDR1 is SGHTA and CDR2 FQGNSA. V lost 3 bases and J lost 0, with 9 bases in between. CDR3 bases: TGTGCCAGCAGCTTTAACCGGGGCTCCTACAATGAGCAGTTCTTC. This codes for CASSFNRGSYNEQFF.